The 28 T cell receptor beta chains below were found in one sample sequenced in a study of T cells in Graves' hyperthyroidism and ophthalmopathy. Amplification yielded TCR beta CDR3 regions, with RNA transcripts as the source. HTBI primers were employed in a first-round RT-PCR of the TCR CDR3. Using its own MiXCR run on the multiplex PCR reads, TCRdb lists one record per CDR3 protein. The table has about 560,000 distinct CDR3 sequences, approximately 44% seen once. Sequencing used peripheral blood or thyroid tissue (not recorded which). Receptors originate from a woman between 18 and 29 years old with Graves' hyperthyroidism.

This sequence joins TRBV14 and TRBJ2-2; TRBD2 is a possible D gene (6 bases). Trimming removed 3 bases at V and 4 bases at J, with 12 bases between. The germline V gene has CDR1 SGHDN and CDR2 FVKESK. The CDR3 totals 15 residues. Here the CDR3 reads CASSHEEGVTGELFF. The CDR3 DNA is TGTGCCAGCAGCCACGAGGAGGGTGTCACCGGGGAGCTGTTTTTT.

This clonotype was seen a single time. V is TRBV7-9 and J is TRBJ1-5; the D is unclear. There are 11 residues in the CDR3. CDR1 SEHNR and CDR2 FQNEAQ come from the germline V gene (reference sequence). The germline V and J ends were trimmed by 6 bases and 11 bases, with 11 bases remaining between them. This chain's CDR3 is CASSEVEAQHF. CDR3 nucleotides: TGTGCCAGCAGTGAAGTGGAGGCCCAGCATTTT. Looking up the rest from reference TRBV7-9 and TRBJ1-5 gives the full variable domain: DTGVSQNPRHKITKRGQNVTFRCDPISEHNRLYWYRQTLGQGPEFLTYFQNEAQLEKSRLLSDRFSAERPKGSFSTLEIQRTEQGDSAMYLCASSEVEAQHFGDGTRLSIL.

About this clonotype itself: Given a much more abundant clone one base away, this may be a read error. The V and J genes are TRBV11-1 and TRBJ1-1; D is unclear. There are 13 residues in the CDR3. CDR1 and CDR2 (germline): SGHAT, FQDESV (reference sequence). This CDR3 reads CAGSLAPRTEAFF. The CDR3 nucleotides read TGTGCCGGCAGCTTAGCGCCGAGGACTGAAGCTTTCTTT. Using reference TRBV11-1 and TRBJ1-1 for the parts outside the CDR3, the full variable domain is EAEVAQSPRYKITEKSQAVAFWCDPISGHATLYWYRQILGQGPELLVQFQDESVVDDSQLPKDRFSAERLKGVDSTLKIQPAELGDSAMYLCAGSLAPRTEAFFGQGTRLTVV.

On this clonotype: Being one base from a much bigger clone, this may be a read error. The genes are TRBV7-2 and TRBJ2-7; D might be TRBD2 (5 bases). V dropped 4 bases and J dropped 2 bases, with 15 bases sitting between them. The CDR3 has 15 amino acids. Germline CDR1 reads SGHTA; CDR2 reads FQGNSA. In DNA form, the CDR3 reads TGTGCCAGCAGCTCCGTAGCGAGAGGTGCCTACGAGCAGTACTTC. Encoded protein: CASSSVARGAYEQYF.

In regard to this clonotype: This may be a read error, as it is one base from a much larger clone. This chain uses TRBV7-9 with TRBJ2-7; no reliable D call. The CDR3 has 12 amino acids. The germline V gene has CDR1 SEHNR and CDR2 FQNEAQ (reference sequence). CDR3 loop: CVSSSTPYEQYF. The DNA for the CDR3 is TGTGTCAGCAGCTCGACCCCCTACGAGCAGTACTTC.

This clonotype was picked up a small number of times. The genes are TRBV20-1 and TRBJ2-7, with D perhaps matching TRBD1 or TRBD2 (5 bases each). The CDR3 is 13 amino acids. Germline CDR1 reads DFQATT; CDR2 reads SNEGSKA (reference sequence). V lost 3 bases to trimming and J lost 3 bases, with 12 bases between them. CDR3 region: CSASSGGNYEQYF. The CDR3 DNA reads TGCAGTGCTAGCTCTGGGGGTAACTACGAGCAGTACTTC.

This clonotype was observed a few times. V and J are TRBV10-3 and TRBJ1-1, with 8 bases matching TRBD1. Germline CDR1 and CDR2: ENHRY and SYGVKD. With 10 bases clipped from V and 4 bases from J, the junction kept 8 bases outside the gene matches. CDR3 size: 13 residues. CDR3 DNA sequence: TGTGCCAGCAGACCGGACAGGGTCACTGAAGCTTTCTTT. Translation: CASRPDRVTEAFF.

V gene TRBV20-1 combines with J gene TRBJ2-5; 7 nucleotides agree with TRBD1. The germline V gene encodes CDR1 DFQATT and CDR2 SNEGSKA (reference sequence). Trimming cost V 0 bases and J 3 bases; bases outside gene matches: 10. The CDR3 sequence is 16 residues long. CDR3 coding DNA: TGCAGTGCTAGAGATCTAGGGGGCAGCGGTAAAGAGACCCAGTACTTC. This gives the protein CSARDLGGSGKETQYF.

The CDR3, as DNA: TGCAGTGCCGCACTAGCGGGAGATAGTGAGACCCAGTACTTC. It is translated as CSAALAGDSETQYF. The V call is TRBV20-1, the J call TRBJ2-5; 11 bases are a match to TRBD2. Germline V CDR1 and CDR2: DFQATT, SNEGSKA (reference sequence). The CDR3 has 14 amino acids. Trimming cost V 6 bases and J 5 bases; bases outside gene matches: 8.

The chain employs TRBV19 and TRBJ1-5; the D is unclear. Trimming shortened V by 2 bases and J by 4 bases, and 9 bases separated the two germline ends. The CDR3 extends over 14 amino acids. Germline loops: CDR1 LNHDA, CDR2 SQIVND (reference sequence). The CDR3 reads CASSIWERNQPQHF. In DNA, the CDR3 is TGTGCCAGTAGTATATGGGAGAGAAATCAGCCCCAGCATTTT.

This clonotype has only a few counts. The chain links TRBV7-2 to TRBJ2-5, with TRBD2 matching over 8 bases. CDR3 length equals 14 residues. The J segment lost 5 bases and the V segment lost 3 bases, leaving 5 bases of the junction unmatched. The germline gives CDR1 SGHTA, CDR2 FQGNSA. CDR3 bases: TGTGCCAGCAGCTTTATGGGACTAGGGGAGACCCAGTACTTC. Amino acids: CASSFMGLGETQYF.

This clonotype appeared a few times. This chain joins TRBV24-1 and TRBJ2-2; tentative D call: TRBD2 (5 bases). This CDR3 has 17 residues. Germline CDR1 is KGHDR and CDR2 is SFDVKD. V dropped 1 base and J dropped 2 bases, with 13 bases sitting between them. CDR3 bases: TGTGCCACCAGTGATTTCCGAGCGGTTGTCAACACCGGGGAGCTGTTTTTT. Amino acids: CATSDFRAVVNTGELFF.

The J gene is TRBJ2-2, the V gene TRBV12-3 or TRBV12-4; 10 bases align to TRBD2. The CDR3 is 15 residues long. Trimming at V came to 3 bases and at J to 6 bases, leaving 4 bases not matched to a gene. The CDR3 sequence is CASSLLAGDPGELFF. The DNA for the CDR3 is TGTGCCAGCAGTTTGCTAGCGGGAGATCCCGGGGAGCTGTTTTTT.

About this clonotype: Without the conserved terminal phenylalanine or tryptophan, this CDR3 likely stems from a read error. This rearrangement joins TRBV24-1 to TRBJ2-7, with 7 bases lining up with TRBD2. CDR1 and CDR2 (germline): KGHDR, SFDVKD. There are 14 residues in the CDR3. V lost 11 bases and J lost 5; bases outside the gene matches: 14. The DNA of the CDR3 is TGTGCCAGCAGCCGACTAGCCGGAGGGGACGAGCAGTACTCC. Translating it yields CASSRLAGGDEQYS.

This clonotype was seen a handful of times. The chain employs TRBV10-3 and TRBJ1-1, with TRBD1 matching 7 bases. CDR3 length: 18 residues. Trimming took 0 bases from V and 0 from J; bases not matched to a gene: 10. CDR1 and CDR2 (germline): ENHRY, SYGVKD. The DNA of the CDR3 is TGTGCCATCAGTGAGTCGATTTCGGGACAGAGTATGAACACTGAAGCTTTCTTT. Amino acid sequence: CAISESISGQSMNTEAFF.

Remarks on this clonotype: This may be a read error, as it is one base from a much larger clone. The V call is TRBV29-1, the J call TRBJ1-4, with TRBD1 matching over 8 bases. After removal of 7 bases from V and 4 bases from J, the junction contained 5 bases not matched to a gene. CDR3 length: 13 residues. The V gene's germline CDR1 is SQVTM and CDR2 ANQGSEA. DNA for the CDR3: TGCAGCGCAGCAGGGGGCTTTAATGAAAAACTGTTTTTT. Its protein is CSAAGGFNEKLFF.

This clonotype occurred many times. The chain uses TRBV9 and TRBJ1-2; perhaps TRBD1 as D (5 bases). This CDR3 region has 13 residues. The germline V gene has CDR1 SGDLS and CDR2 YYNGEE. Trimming pared 0 bases from V and 8 bases from J, leaving 11 bases between. In DNA form, the CDR3 reads TGTGCCAGCAGCGTAGGAAGGGGATACGGCTACACCTTC. This sequence encodes CASSVGRGYGYTF. The full variable domain, its missing parts supplied by reference TRBV9 and TRBJ1-2, is DSGVTQTPKHLITATGQRVTLRCSPRSGDLSVYWYQQSLDQGLQFLIQYYNGEERAKGNILERFSAQQFPDLHSELNLSSLELGDSALYFCASSVGRGYGYTFGSGTRLTVV.

This clonotype was observed many times. The chain combines TRBV29-1 with TRBJ1-6, with a tentative D call TRBD1 (5 bases). V gave up 6 bases and J gave up 8 bases, with 14 bases separating them. This CDR3 comprises 13 residues. The V gene's germline CDR1 is SQVTM and CDR2 ANQGSEA. CDR3 DNA sequence: TGCAGCGTGAAGGCAGGGTTGGATTCACCCCTCCACTTT. Amino acids: CSVKAGLDSPLHF.

In regard to this clonotype: A read error may be the cause here, since a much bigger clone is one base away. V and J are TRBV2 and TRBJ1-2; TRBD1 aligns across 8 bases. There are 13 residues in the CDR3. The germline V gene has CDR1 SNHLY and CDR2 FYNNEI. The CDR3 region is CASRQGVNYGYAF. As DNA, the CDR3 is TGTGCCAGCAGACAGGGGGTGAACTATGGCTACGCCTTC.

J is TRBJ2-7 and V is TRBV20-1, with 7 nucleotides matching TRBD2. The CDR3 contains 13 residues. V trimming: 5 bases; J trimming: 5 bases; junction bases outside the gene matches: 9. The germline CDR1 and CDR2 sequences are DFQATT and SNEGSKA (reference sequence). The CDR3 coding sequence is TGCAGTGCTGGGGGGGGGACCAGGAACGAGCAGTACTTC. It encodes CSAGGGTRNEQYF.

The V gene is TRBV29-1, the J gene TRBJ1-2, with D possibly TRBD1 on 6 matching bases. Germline CDR1 and CDR2: SQVTM and ANQGSEA. V lost 5 bases and J 6 bases, leaving 16 bases between the germline ends. The CDR3 runs to 13 residues. CDR3 in amino acids: CSVLNMDRHGYTF. DNA for the CDR3: TGCAGCGTTCTAAACATGGACAGACATGGCTACACCTTC.

This clonotype was detected a few times. The chain joins TRBV25-1 to TRBJ1-2; D perhaps matches TRBD1 (6 bases). This CDR3 contains 16 residues. The V and J ends lost 4 bases and 5 bases respectively, with 20 bases between them. Germline V gene sequence: CDR1 MGHDK, CDR2 SYGVNS. CDR3 residues: CASSARTATGRYGYTF. The CDR3 nucleotides are TGTGCCAGCAGTGCGAGGACAGCTACGGGACGATATGGCTACACCTTC.

The chain uses TRBV9 and TRBJ2-2; D is perhaps TRBD1 or TRBD2 (5 bases each). CDR1 and CDR2 (germline): SGDLS, YYNGEE. This CDR3 is 15 amino acids long. V was shortened by 3 bases and J by 4 bases, with 13 bases between the two germline ends. For the CDR3, the DNA is TGTGCCAGCAGCGCGGGGCTAGTTGGCACCGGGGAGCTGTTTTTT. Translated: CASSAGLVGTGELFF.

This clonotype has more than one count but fewer than ten. The V call is TRBV11-1, the J call TRBJ1-1; tentative D call: TRBD1 (5 bases). This CDR3 region has 14 residues. Germline assignment: CDR1 SGHAT and CDR2 FQDESV (reference sequence). V was trimmed by 5 bases and J by 4 bases, leaving 14 bases between them. CDR3 sequence reads: CASSPLWGVTEAFF. The CDR3 coding sequence is TGTGCCAGCAGCCCCCTGTGGGGGGTCACTGAAGCTTTCTTT. Supplemented by reference TRBV11-1 and TRBJ1-1, the full variable domain reads EAEVAQSPRYKITEKSQAVAFWCDPISGHATLYWYRQILGQGPELLVQFQDESVVDDSQLPKDRFSAERLKGVDSTLKIQPAELGDSAMYLCASSPLWGVTEAFFGQGTRLTVV.

The chain joins TRBV7-2 to TRBJ2-7; TRBD1 is a possible D gene (5 bases). The V end was cut by 5 bases, the J end by 2 bases, with 25 bases between. This CDR3 region has 18 residues. Germline values: CDR1 SGHTA, CDR2 FQGNSA. DNA for the CDR3: TGTGCCAGCAGCCTAGGGTACCAGGGATTGGGCCCCACCTACGAGCAGTACTTC. It is translated as CASSLGYQGLGPTYEQYF.

The genes are TRBV2 and TRBJ1-5, with 7 bases fitting TRBD1. The CDR3 is made up of 16 amino acids. V was pared by 4 bases and J by 4 bases, with 10 bases of the junction left unmatched. Germline loops: CDR1 SNHLY, CDR2 FYNNEI. CDR3 DNA: TGTGCCAGCAGTGGTCCCGGGACAGAAGTTAATCAGCCCCAGCATTTT. Translation gives CASSGPGTEVNQPQHF.

The CDR3 region is CASSIRYRGTQEKLFF. The CDR3 nucleotides read TGTGCCAGCAGCATACGCTACAGGGGGACTCAAGAAAAACTGTTTTTT. The chain is built from TRBV2 and TRBJ1-4, with 8 positions matching TRBD1. Germline CDR1 and CDR2: SNHLY and FYNNEI. This CDR3 region has 16 residues. J gave up 8 bases and V 6 bases, and 14 bases lay outside the gene matches.

The V and J genes are TRBV10-3 and TRBJ2-7, with D perhaps TRBD2 (6 bases). The CDR3 extends over 16 amino acids. CDR1 ENHRY and CDR2 SYGVKD come from the germline V gene. V was trimmed by 1 base and J by 1 base, leaving 14 bases between them. The CDR3 coding sequence is TGTGCCATCAGTGAGTTATGGAGGGTAATGTCCTACGAGCAGTACTTC. This sequence encodes CAISELWRVMSYEQYF.